Below, 19 T cell receptor beta chains from the same sample are listed, as sequenced in a study of T-cell memory formation after mild COVID-19. TCRdb itself ran the 5' RACE reads through MiXCR, one entry per CDR3 protein. The sample lists fewer than 250,000 distinct CDR3 sequences; approximately 16% were seen once. Sequencing used PBMCs or a T cell subset sorted from them (not recorded which). These receptors were collected from an adult woman who had mild COVID-19 (a few samples of this study predate the infection). Cell type and time point are not known.

This clonotype was recorded a few times. The rearrangement uses TRBV5-1 and TRBJ1-3; D is uncertain. Deletions cut 4 bases from V and 0 bases from J, with 14 bases between. In germline, CDR1 is SGHRS, CDR2 YFSETQ. This CDR3 region has 16 residues. CDR3 in DNA: TGCGCCAGCAGCGCTATTGGGTCTAACTCTGGAAACACCATATATTTT. It codes for CASSAIGSNSGNTIYF.

J is TRBJ1-5 and V is TRBV4-1, with D uncertain. Germline V gene sequence: CDR1 MGHRA, CDR2 YSYEKL. V lost 4 bases to trimming and J lost 1 base, with 8 bases between them. The length of the CDR3 is 14 residues. CDR3 region: CASSLDQSNQPQHF. The CDR3 DNA follows: TGCGCCAGCAGCCTAGACCAGAGCAATCAGCCCCAGCATTTT.

The chain employs TRBV6-5 and TRBJ2-2; 9 bases align to TRBD1. This CDR3 spans 18 amino acids. From germline, CDR1 is MNHEY and CDR2 SVGAGI. V shed 0 bases, J shed 0 bases, and the junction held 5 bases outside the gene matches. CDR3 sequence reads: CASSYSGQGLANTGELFF. The CDR3 DNA reads as TGTGCCAGCAGTTACTCGGGACAGGGCCTCGCGAACACCGGGGAGCTGTTTTTT.

The rearrangement joins TRBV20-1 to TRBJ1-2; no firm D call. This CDR3 has 15 amino acids. V was shortened by 1 base and J by 0 bases, with 12 bases between the two germline ends. Germline CDR1 reads DFQATT; CDR2 reads SNEGSKA (reference sequence). CDR3: CSARGSPRTNYGYTF. The CDR3 nucleotides are TGCAGTGCTAGAGGCTCCCCGCGGACTAACTATGGCTACACCTTC.

This clonotype has only a few counts. V and J are TRBV3-1 and TRBJ2-1; 14 bases are a match to TRBD2. J lost 13 bases, V lost 6 bases, and 8 bases had no gene match. The CDR3 loop spans 14 amino acids. From germline, CDR1 is LGHDT and CDR2 YNNKEL (reference sequence). CDR3 DNA sequence: TGTGCCAGCAGAGGGACTAGCGGGGGAGTAAAACAGTTCTTC. This gives the protein CASRGTSGGVKQFF.

This clonotype turned up a few times. The V and J genes are TRBV7-2 and TRBJ2-3; the D is unclear. Per germline, CDR1 SGHTA and CDR2 FQGNSA. CDR3 length: 13 amino acids. V was trimmed by 1 base and J by 6 bases, leaving 8 bases between them. DNA of the CDR3: TGTGCCAGCAGCTTAGATCGTCCGGATACGCAGTATTTT. This codes for CASSLDRPDTQYF.

This clonotype was detected only a few times. The chain links TRBV4-3 to TRBJ2-7; 10 bases are a match to TRBD2. The germline CDR1 and CDR2 sequences are LGHNA and YSLEER. J gave up 0 bases and V 4 bases, and 15 bases lay outside the gene matches. There are 19 residues in the CDR3. CDR3 nucleotides: TGCGCCAGCAGCCGAGCTCGCCCTAGCGGGAGTGAGAGCTCCTACGAGCAGTACTTC. Amino acids: CASSRARPSGSESSYEQYF.

V usage is TRBV20-1 and J usage is TRBJ2-6; a weak D match, TRBD1 (5 bases). The germline V and J ends were trimmed by 1 base and 13 bases, with 14 bases remaining between them. Germline CDR1 is DFQATT and CDR2 is SNEGSKA (reference sequence). The CDR3 is 13 residues long. The CDR3 DNA is TGCAGTGCTAGAGCCACAGGCACCCGAGTCCTGACTTTC. Protein product: CSARATGTRVLTF.

This clonotype has just a few counts. CDR3 nucleotide sequence: TGTGCCAGCAGCGTGACTAGCGACTACGAGCAGTACTTC. Its translation: CASSVTSDYEQYF. The chain joins TRBV7-2 to TRBJ2-7; 8 positions match TRBD2. The CDR3 is made up of 13 amino acids. Trimming cost V 5 bases and J 3 bases; bases outside gene matches: 3. Germline CDR1 is SGHTA and CDR2 is FQGNSA. The full variable domain, with the rest looked up from reference TRBV7-2 and TRBJ2-7, is GAGVSQSPSNKVTEKGKDVELRCDPISGHTALYWYRQSLGQGLEFLIYFQGNSAPDKSGLPSDRFSAERTGGSVSTLTIQRTQQEDSAVYLCASSVTSDYEQYFGPGTRLTVT.

This clonotype was found many times. The chain uses TRBV5-1 and TRBJ1-1; TRBD1 matches 8 bases. The CDR3 length is 14 residues. Germline CDR1 is SGHRS and CDR2 is YFSETQ. The trim removed 4 bases at V and 1 base at J, leaving 3 bases unmatched. In nucleotides, the CDR3 is TGCGCCAGCAGCACAGGACAGGGGAACACTGAAGCTTTCTTT. It codes for CASSTGQGNTEAFF.

The chain recombines TRBV19 with TRBJ1-2; D is undetermined. The V end lost 3 bases, the J end lost 8 bases, and 7 bases lay between the germline ends. CDR3 length: 11 residues. The germline CDR1 and CDR2 sequences are LNHDA and SQIVND (reference sequence). The CDR3: CASSIPGGYTF. The CDR3 nucleotides are TGTGCCAGTAGTATTCCGGGGGGCTACACCTTC.

This clonotype showed up just a few times. The rearrangement joins TRBV29-1 to TRBJ2-6, with 7 positions matching TRBD1. From germline, CDR1 is SQVTM and CDR2 ANQGSEA. The CDR3 is 16 residues long. V shed 7 bases, J shed 1 base, and the junction held 10 bases outside the gene matches. CDR3 loop: CSAAGTASSGANVLTF. The DNA for the CDR3 is TGCAGCGCGGCCGGGACAGCCTCTTCTGGGGCCAACGTCCTGACTTTC.

This clonotype has a handful of counts. This chain joins TRBV29-1 and TRBJ2-7, with 7 bases that match TRBD1. Trimming at V came to 6 bases and at J to 3 bases, leaving 8 bases not matched to a gene. Germline V gene sequence: CDR1 SQVTM, CDR2 ANQGSEA. The CDR3 extends over 13 amino acids. CDR3 sequence: CSVAARQGYEQYF. CDR3 bases: TGCAGCGTGGCAGCTCGACAGGGCTACGAGCAGTACTTC.

This clonotype occurred a few times. Here the CDR3 reads CASSEAQGFRDTQYF. The CDR3 DNA is TGTGCCAGCAGTGAAGCCCAGGGTTTCAGAGATACGCAGTATTTT. This sequence joins TRBV6-1 and TRBJ2-3, with D possibly matching TRBD1 (5 bases). The V end was cut by 0 bases, the J end by 5 bases, with 12 bases between. The germline V gene has CDR1 MNHNS and CDR2 SASEGT. This CDR3 has 15 residues.

V is TRBV6-2 or TRBV6-3 and J is TRBJ2-7, with 8 bases matching TRBD1. In germline, CDR1 is MNHEY, CDR2 SVGEGT. This CDR3 region has 12 residues. Losses at the gene ends were 7 bases for V and 6 bases for J; bases not matched to a gene: 5. CDR3 nucleotide sequence: TGTGCCAGCACCAGGACAGGGCGCGAGCAGTACTTC. This sequence encodes CASTRTGREQYF.

The rearrangement joins TRBV7-2 to TRBJ2-3; TRBD2 matches 8 bases. CDR1 is SGHTA, CDR2 FQGNSA, per germline. The V gene end was trimmed by 0 bases and the J gene end by 4 bases; junction bases not matched to a gene: 9. The CDR3 runs 17 residues. CDR3 protein: CASSLAPLTGGSDTQYF. CDR3 coding DNA: TGTGCCAGCAGCTTAGCCCCATTAACGGGAGGGTCAGATACGCAGTATTTT.

This clonotype was picked up a small number of times. The chain has TRBV5-1 and TRBJ2-1; D may be TRBD1 (6 bases). Per the germline V gene, CDR1 is SGHRS and CDR2 is YFSETQ. The CDR3 is 15 residues long. Trimming left V 2 bases short and J 2 bases short, with 11 bases between. The CDR3: CASSLVGATYNEQFF. CDR3 coding DNA: TGCGCCAGCAGCTTAGTGGGGGCGACCTACAATGAGCAGTTCTTC.

This clonotype was detected ten times or more. J is TRBJ2-7 and V is TRBV6-5; possibly TRBD1 for D (6 bases). Germline V gene data show CDR1 as MNHEY and CDR2 as SVGAGI. There are 14 residues in the CDR3. Trimming removed 5 bases from V and 2 bases from J, with 13 bases in between. CDR3 nucleotide sequence: TGTGCCAGCAGTCCCCGGGACAACGCCTACGAGCAGTACTTC. This codes for CASSPRDNAYEQYF.

Only a few counts were recorded for this clonotype. This chain connects TRBV6-2 or TRBV6-3 to TRBJ2-1, with 8 bases aligning to TRBD2. Per germline, CDR1 MNHEY and CDR2 SVGEGT. Trimming at V came to 5 bases and at J to 2 bases, leaving 8 bases not matched to a gene. The CDR3 contains 16 residues. The CDR3 DNA sequence: TGTGCCAGCAGTCTTAGCGGGACTATGCCCTACAATGAGCAGTTCTTC. Translated: CASSLSGTMPYNEQFF.